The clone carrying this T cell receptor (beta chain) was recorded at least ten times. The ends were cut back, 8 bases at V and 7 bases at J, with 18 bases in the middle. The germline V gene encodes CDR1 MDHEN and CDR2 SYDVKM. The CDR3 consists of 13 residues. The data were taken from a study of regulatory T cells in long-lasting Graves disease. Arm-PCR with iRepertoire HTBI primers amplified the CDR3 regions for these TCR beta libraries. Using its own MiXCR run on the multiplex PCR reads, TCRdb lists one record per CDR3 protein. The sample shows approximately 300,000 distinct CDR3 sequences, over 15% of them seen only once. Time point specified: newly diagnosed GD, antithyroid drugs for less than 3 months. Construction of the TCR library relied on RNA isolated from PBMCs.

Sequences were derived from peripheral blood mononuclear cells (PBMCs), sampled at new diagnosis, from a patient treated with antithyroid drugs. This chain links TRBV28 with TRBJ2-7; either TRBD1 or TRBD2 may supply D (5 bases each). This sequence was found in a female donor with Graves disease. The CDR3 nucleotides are TGTGCCAGCCGGAACCAGGGACGGCCTGAGCAGTACTTC. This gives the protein CASRNQGRPEQYF.